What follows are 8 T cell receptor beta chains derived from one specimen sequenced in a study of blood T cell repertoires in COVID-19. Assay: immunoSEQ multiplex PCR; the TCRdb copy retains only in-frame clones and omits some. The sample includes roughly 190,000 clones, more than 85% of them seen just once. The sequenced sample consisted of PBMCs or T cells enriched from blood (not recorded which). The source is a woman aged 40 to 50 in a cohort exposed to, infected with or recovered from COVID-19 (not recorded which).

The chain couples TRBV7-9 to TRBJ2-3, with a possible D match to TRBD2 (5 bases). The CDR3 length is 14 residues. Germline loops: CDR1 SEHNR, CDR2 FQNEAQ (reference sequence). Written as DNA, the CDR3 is TGTGCAACGCCGATCTGGGGAGTGACAGATACGCAGTATTTT. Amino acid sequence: CATPIWGVTDTQYF.

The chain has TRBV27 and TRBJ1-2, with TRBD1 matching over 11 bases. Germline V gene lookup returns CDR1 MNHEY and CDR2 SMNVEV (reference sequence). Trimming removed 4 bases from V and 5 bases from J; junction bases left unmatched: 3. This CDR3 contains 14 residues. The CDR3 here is CASSWTGGLYGYTF. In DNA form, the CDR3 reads TGTGCCAGCAGTTGGACAGGGGGCTTGTATGGCTACACCTTC.

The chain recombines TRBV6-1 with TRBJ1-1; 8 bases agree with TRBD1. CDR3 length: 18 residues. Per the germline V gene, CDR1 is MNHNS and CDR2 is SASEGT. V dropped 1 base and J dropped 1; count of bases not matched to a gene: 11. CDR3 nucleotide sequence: TGTGCCAGCAGTGAAGGGTTGGGGACAGGACTTAGGAACACTGAAGCTTTCTTT. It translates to CASSEGLGTGLRNTEAFF.

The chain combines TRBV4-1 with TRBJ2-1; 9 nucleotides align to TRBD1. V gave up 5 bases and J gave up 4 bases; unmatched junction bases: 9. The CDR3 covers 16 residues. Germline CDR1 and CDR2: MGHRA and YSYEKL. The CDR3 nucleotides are TGCGCCAGCAGCAACCGAGACAGGGGGTTTTACAATGAGCAGTTCTTC. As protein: CASSNRDRGFYNEQFF.

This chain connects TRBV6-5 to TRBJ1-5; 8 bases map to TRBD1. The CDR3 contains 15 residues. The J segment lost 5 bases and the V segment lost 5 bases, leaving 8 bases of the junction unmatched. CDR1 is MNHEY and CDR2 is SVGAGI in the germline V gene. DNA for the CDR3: TGTGCCAGCAGTAACCGGGACAGGTCCGATCAGCCCCAGCATTTT. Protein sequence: CASSNRDRSDQPQHF.

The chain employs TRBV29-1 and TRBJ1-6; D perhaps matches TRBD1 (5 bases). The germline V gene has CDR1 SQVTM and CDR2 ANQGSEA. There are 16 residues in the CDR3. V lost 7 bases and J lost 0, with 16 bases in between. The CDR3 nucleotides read TGCAGCGCCGGACGGCGGGGCAGCTCCTATAATTCACCCCTCCACTTT. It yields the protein CSAGRRGSSYNSPLHF.

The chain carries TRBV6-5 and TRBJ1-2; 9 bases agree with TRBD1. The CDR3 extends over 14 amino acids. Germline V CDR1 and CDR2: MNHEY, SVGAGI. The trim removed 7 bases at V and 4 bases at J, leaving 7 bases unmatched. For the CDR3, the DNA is TGTGCCAGCACCCACGGGGACAGGGCCTATGGCTACACCTTC. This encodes CASTHGDRAYGYTF.

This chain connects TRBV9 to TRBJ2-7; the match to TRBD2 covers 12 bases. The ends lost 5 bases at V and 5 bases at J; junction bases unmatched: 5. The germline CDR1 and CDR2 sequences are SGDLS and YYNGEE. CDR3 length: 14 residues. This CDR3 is CASSASGRVDEQYF. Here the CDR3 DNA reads TGTGCCAGCAGTGCTAGCGGGAGGGTCGACGAGCAGTACTTC. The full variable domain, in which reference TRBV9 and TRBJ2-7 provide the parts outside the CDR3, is DSGVTQTPKHLITATGQRVTLRCSPRSGDLSVYWYQQSLDQGLQFLIQYYNGEERAKGNILERFSAQQFPDLHSELNLSSLELGDSALYFCASSASGRVDEQYFGPGTRLTVT.